These 17 T cell receptor beta chains were all obtained from the same sample, sequenced in a study of T cell repertoires in cytomegalovirus infection. TCRdb reprocessed the reads with MiXCR, giving one entry per CDR3 protein. The table has fewer than 550,000 distinct CDR3 sequences, roughly 30% seen once; the top ten hold roughly an eighth. The sequenced sample was PBMCs. Receptors originate from a human donor in good health (CMV status not recorded). Some clones in this sample may be carry-over from other donors' samples.

The rearrangement links TRBV6-2 or TRBV6-3 to TRBJ1-5; no definite D call. Per germline, CDR1 MNHEY and CDR2 SVGEGT. V was cut by 2 bases and J by 4 bases, with 9 bases left in between. This CDR3 contains 14 residues. CDR3 sequence reads: CASSYRQENQPQHF. The CDR3 region has the DNA TGTGCCAGCAGTTACCGGCAGGAGAATCAGCCCCAGCATTTT.

This clonotype was found a few times. J is TRBJ1-5 and V is TRBV27, with D unresolved. Germline V lookup: CDR1 MNHEY, CDR2 SMNVEV (reference sequence). The CDR3 consists of 16 residues. V was cut by 5 bases and J by 0 bases, with 14 bases left in between. The CDR3 here is CASSPWTEYSNQPQHF. CDR3 sequence (DNA): TGTGCCAGCAGTCCGTGGACCGAGTATAGCAATCAGCCCCAGCATTTT.

This rearrangement joins TRBV20-1 to TRBJ2-1; TRBD2 matches at 9 bases. The CDR3 has 15 amino acids. Per germline, CDR1 DFQATT and CDR2 SNEGSKA (reference sequence). J was trimmed by 3 bases and V by 6 bases; bases with no gene match: 9. The CDR3 bases are TGCAGTGCATCCGGTGCGGGGGGGTTCTACAATGAGCAGTTCTTC. Translation gives CSASGAGGFYNEQFF.

Concerning this clonotype itself: This may stem from a read error, because a much larger clone lies one nucleotide away. The chain joins TRBV7-2 to TRBJ1-1; D not certain. Germline-derived CDR1 and CDR2 are SGHTA and FQGNSA. The CDR3 runs to 14 residues. CDR3 coding DNA: TGTGCCAGCAGTTATGATAATCTCAACACTGAACCTTTCTTT. It translates to CASSYDNLNTEPFF.

The V gene is TRBV5-4, the J gene TRBJ2-2; D call uncertain. The CDR3 has 15 amino acids. Trimming removed 0 bases from V and 4 bases from J, with 10 bases in between. CDR1 is SGHNT and CDR2 is YYREEE in the germline V gene (reference sequence). This CDR3 reads CASSLARVGTGELFF. DNA of the CDR3: TGTGCCAGCAGCTTGGCAAGGGTGGGCACCGGGGAGCTGTTTTTT.

The J gene is TRBJ1-5, the V gene TRBV12-3 or TRBV12-4; possible D gene TRBD1, 6 bases. This CDR3 contains 16 residues. V lost 6 bases and J 1 base, leaving 16 bases between the germline ends. The CDR3: CASRKGGLGSNQPQHF. The CDR3 DNA is TGTGCCAGCAGAAAGGGGGGCCTGGGAAGCAATCAGCCCCAGCATTTT.

The CDR3 nucleotides read TGTGCCAGCAGTCTAACGGACAGGATTATTTCACCCCTCCACTTT. Translated, it gives CASSLTDRIISPLHF. This chain connects TRBV6-8 to TRBJ1-6, with 7 bases aligning to TRBD1. V dropped 5 bases and J dropped 9; count of bases not matched to a gene: 10. The germline gives CDR1 MNHGY, CDR2 SAAAGT. The CDR3 is 15 residues long.

The chain is built from TRBV5-1 and TRBJ1-1, with 8 bases that match TRBD1. Trimming removed 5 bases from V and 1 base from J; junction bases left unmatched: 4. The CDR3 length is 14 residues. Germline V gives CDR1 SGHRS, CDR2 YFSETQ. The CDR3 here is CASRTGTGNTEAFF. The CDR3 region has the DNA TGCGCCAGCAGGACCGGGACAGGGAACACTGAAGCTTTCTTT.

To note about this clonotype: This could be a read error, since a much larger clone is one nucleotide away. This sequence joins TRBV7-2 and TRBJ2-7, with D tentatively TRBD2 (5 bases). Germline CDR1 is SGHTA and CDR2 is FQGNSA. This CDR3 has 15 amino acids. CDR3 nucleotide sequence: TGTTCCAGCAGCTCCACCGTGACGGGGACCTACGAGCAGTACTTC. Its protein is CSSSSTVTGTYEQYF. The variable domain in full, with the rest retrieved from reference TRBV7-2 and TRBJ2-7, is GAGVSQSPSNKVTEKGKDVELRCDPISGHTALYWYRQSLGQGLEFLIYFQGNSAPDKSGLPSDRFSAERTGGSVSTLTIQRTQQEDSAVYLCSSSSTVTGTYEQYFGPGTRLTVT.

V usage is TRBV5-1 and J usage is TRBJ1-4; D gene unclear. The CDR3 runs 16 residues. Germline loops: CDR1 SGHRS, CDR2 YFSETQ. V lost 1 base and J 7 bases, leaving 17 bases between the germline ends. This chain's CDR3 is CASSLLGSRLGEKLFF. The CDR3 bases are TGCGCCAGCAGCTTGTTGGGCAGCAGGCTCGGTGAAAAACTGTTTTTT.

The chain employs TRBV6-2 or TRBV6-3 and TRBJ1-2; maybe TRBD1 (6 bases). V shed 2 bases and J shed 4 bases, with 14 bases lying between them. Per germline, CDR1 MNHEY and CDR2 SVGEGT. The CDR3 is made up of 15 amino acids. CDR3 nucleotides: TGTGCCAGCAGTTACCTCCCGGACAGATTCTATGGCTACACCTTC. Translated: CASSYLPDRFYGYTF.

This clonotype was counted a few times. V gene TRBV7-9 combines with J gene TRBJ2-2; D gene ambiguous. Trimming left V 1 base short and J 4 bases short, with 13 bases between. CDR3 length equals 16 residues. Germline-derived CDR1 and CDR2 are SEHNR and FQNEAQ (reference sequence). In DNA, the CDR3 is TGTGCCAGCAGCTTAGTTGATCCGAGGCTCACCGGGGAGCTGTTTTTT. Protein product: CASSLVDPRLTGELFF.

This clonotype was found many times. The J gene is TRBJ1-5, the V gene TRBV28, with TRBD1 matching 7 bases. CDR3 length: 16 residues. Germline V CDR1 and CDR2: MDHEN, SYDVKM. Germline trimming cut 6 bases from V and 4 bases from J; bases unmatched to any gene: 12. This CDR3 is CASSLRGGLGNQPQHF. CDR3 DNA sequence: TGTGCCAGCAGCCTAAGAGGGGGCTTAGGGAATCAGCCCCAGCATTTT.

This chain joins TRBV25-1 and TRBJ1-2; no definite D call. V lost 1 base and J 0 bases, leaving 15 bases between the germline ends. The germline V gene encodes CDR1 MGHDK and CDR2 SYGVNS. The CDR3 length is 17 residues. CDR3 sequence: CASSESELGPPNYGYTF. DNA for the CDR3: TGTGCCAGCAGTGAATCAGAACTTGGACCGCCTAACTATGGCTACACCTTC.

This clonotype was picked up a small number of times. This chain uses TRBV6-6 with TRBJ2-7, with 8 nucleotides matching TRBD1. CDR3 length: 15 amino acids. From germline, CDR1 is MNHNY and CDR2 SVGAGI (reference sequence). The trim removed 2 bases at V and 1 base at J, leaving 4 bases unmatched. The CDR3 DNA reads TGTGCCAGCAGTTACGCCGGACAGGGATCCTACGAGCAGTACTTC. It translates to CASSYAGQGSYEQYF.

The chain recombines TRBV12-3 or TRBV12-4 with TRBJ2-5; 7 bases agree with TRBD2. This CDR3 has 16 residues. The J segment lost 2 bases and the V segment lost 1 base, leaving 7 bases of the junction unmatched. CDR3 sequence (DNA): TGTGCCAGCAGTTTAGGGCCGGGACTACCTCAAGAGACCCAGTACTTC. Amino acid sequence: CASSLGPGLPQETQYF.

This clonotype was counted only a few times. This sequence joins TRBV20-1 and TRBJ1-5, with D possibly TRBD1 on 6 matching bases. This CDR3 has 15 residues. Germline-derived CDR1 and CDR2 are DFQATT and SNEGSKA (reference sequence). V was trimmed by 3 bases and J by 7 bases, leaving 19 bases between them. The CDR3: CSARELQGRGQPQHF. DNA for the CDR3: TGCAGTGCTAGGGAATTACAGGGCCGGGGGCAGCCCCAGCATTTT.